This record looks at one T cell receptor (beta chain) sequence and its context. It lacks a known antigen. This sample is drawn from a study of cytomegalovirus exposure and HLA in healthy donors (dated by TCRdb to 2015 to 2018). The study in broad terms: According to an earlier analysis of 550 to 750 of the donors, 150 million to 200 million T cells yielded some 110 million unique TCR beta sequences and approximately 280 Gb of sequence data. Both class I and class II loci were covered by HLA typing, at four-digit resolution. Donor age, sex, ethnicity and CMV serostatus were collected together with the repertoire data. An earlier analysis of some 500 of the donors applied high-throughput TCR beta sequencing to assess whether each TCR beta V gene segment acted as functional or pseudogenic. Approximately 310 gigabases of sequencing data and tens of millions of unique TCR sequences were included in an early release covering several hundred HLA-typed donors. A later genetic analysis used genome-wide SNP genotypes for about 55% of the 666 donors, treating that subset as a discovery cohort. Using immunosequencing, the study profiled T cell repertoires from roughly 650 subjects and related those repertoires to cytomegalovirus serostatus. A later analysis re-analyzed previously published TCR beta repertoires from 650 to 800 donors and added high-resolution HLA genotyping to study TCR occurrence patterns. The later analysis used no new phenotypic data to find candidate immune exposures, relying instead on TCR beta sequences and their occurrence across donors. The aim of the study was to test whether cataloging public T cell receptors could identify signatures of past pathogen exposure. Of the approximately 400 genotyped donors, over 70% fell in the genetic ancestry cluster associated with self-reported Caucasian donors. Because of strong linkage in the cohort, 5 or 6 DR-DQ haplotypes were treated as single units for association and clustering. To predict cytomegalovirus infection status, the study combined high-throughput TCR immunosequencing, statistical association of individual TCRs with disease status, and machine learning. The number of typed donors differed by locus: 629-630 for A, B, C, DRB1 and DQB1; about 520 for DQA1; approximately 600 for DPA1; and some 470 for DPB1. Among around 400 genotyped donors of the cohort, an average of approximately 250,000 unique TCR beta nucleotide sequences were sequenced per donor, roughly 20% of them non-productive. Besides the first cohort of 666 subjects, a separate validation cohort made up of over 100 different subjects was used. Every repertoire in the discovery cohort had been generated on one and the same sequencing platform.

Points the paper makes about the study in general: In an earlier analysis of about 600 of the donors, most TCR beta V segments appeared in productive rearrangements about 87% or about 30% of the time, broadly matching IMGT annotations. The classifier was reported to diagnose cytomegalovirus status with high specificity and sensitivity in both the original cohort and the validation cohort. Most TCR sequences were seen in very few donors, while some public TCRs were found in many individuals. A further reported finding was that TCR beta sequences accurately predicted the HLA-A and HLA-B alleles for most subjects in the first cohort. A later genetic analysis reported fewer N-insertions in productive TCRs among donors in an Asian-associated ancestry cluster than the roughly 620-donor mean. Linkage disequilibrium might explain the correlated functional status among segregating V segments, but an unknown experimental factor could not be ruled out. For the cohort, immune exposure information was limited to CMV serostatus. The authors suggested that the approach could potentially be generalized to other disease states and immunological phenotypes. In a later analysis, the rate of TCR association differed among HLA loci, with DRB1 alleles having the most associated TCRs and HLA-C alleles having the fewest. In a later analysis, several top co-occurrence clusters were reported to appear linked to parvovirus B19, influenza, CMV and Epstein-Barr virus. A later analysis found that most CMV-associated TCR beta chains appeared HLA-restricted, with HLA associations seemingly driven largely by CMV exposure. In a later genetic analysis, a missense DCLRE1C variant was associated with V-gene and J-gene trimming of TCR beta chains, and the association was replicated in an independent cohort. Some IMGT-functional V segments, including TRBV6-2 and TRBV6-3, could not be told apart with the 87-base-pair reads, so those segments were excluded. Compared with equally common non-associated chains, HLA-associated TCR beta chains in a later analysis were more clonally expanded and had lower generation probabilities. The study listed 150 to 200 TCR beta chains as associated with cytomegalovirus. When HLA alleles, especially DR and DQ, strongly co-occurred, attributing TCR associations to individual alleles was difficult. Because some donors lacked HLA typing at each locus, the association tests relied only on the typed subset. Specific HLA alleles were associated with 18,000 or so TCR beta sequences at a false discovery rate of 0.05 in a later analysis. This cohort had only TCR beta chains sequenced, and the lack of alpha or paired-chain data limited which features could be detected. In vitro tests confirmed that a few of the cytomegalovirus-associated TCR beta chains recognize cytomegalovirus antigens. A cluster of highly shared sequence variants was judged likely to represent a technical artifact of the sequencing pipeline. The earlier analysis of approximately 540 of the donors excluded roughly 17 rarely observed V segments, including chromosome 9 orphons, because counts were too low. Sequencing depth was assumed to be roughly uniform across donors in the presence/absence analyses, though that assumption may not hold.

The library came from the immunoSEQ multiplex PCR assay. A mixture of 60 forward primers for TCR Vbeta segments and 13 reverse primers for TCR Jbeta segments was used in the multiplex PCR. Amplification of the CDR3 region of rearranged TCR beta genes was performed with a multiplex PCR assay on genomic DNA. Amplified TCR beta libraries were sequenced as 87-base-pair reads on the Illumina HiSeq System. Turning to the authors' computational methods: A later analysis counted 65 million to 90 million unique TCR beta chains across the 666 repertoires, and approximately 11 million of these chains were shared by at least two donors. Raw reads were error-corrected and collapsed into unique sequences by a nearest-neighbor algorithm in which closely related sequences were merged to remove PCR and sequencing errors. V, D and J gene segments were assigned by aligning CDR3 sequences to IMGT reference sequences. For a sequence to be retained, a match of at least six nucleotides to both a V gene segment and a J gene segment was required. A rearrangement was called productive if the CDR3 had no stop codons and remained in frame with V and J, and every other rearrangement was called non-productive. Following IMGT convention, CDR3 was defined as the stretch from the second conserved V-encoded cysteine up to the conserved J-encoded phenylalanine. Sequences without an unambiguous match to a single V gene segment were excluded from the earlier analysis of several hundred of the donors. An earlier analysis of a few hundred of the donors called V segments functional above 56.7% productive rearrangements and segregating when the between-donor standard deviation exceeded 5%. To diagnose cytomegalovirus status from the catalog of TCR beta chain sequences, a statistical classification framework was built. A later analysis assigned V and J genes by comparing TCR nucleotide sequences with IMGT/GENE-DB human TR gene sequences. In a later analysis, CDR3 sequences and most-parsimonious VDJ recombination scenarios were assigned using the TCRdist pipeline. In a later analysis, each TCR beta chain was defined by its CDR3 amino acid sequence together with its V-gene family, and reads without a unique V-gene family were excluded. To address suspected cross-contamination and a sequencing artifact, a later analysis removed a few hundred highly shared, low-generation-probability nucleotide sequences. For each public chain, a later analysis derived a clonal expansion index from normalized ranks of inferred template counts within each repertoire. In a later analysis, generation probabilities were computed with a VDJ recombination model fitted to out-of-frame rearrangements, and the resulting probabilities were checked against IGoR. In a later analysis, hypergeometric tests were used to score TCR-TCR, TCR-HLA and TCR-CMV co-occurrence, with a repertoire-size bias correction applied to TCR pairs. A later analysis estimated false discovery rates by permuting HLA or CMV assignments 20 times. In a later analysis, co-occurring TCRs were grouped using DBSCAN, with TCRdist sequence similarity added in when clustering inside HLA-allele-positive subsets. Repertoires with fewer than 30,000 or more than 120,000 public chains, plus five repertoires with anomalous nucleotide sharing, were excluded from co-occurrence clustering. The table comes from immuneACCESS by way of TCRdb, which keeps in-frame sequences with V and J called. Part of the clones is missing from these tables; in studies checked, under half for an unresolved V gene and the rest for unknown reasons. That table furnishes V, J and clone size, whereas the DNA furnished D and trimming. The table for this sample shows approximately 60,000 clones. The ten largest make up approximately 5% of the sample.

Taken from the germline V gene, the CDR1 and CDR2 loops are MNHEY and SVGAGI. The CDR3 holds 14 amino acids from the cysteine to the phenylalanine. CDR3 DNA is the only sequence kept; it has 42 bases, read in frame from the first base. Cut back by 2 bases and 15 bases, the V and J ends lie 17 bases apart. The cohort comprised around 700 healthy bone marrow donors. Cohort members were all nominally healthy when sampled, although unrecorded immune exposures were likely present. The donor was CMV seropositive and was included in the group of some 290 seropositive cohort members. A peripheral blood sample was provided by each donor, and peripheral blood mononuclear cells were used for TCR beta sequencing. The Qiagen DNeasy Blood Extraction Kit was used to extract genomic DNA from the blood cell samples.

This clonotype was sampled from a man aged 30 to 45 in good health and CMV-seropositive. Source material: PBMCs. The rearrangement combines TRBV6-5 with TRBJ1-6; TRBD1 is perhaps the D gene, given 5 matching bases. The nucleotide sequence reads TGTGCCAGCAGTTACACTGACAGATCCCTTCTCCTCCACTTT. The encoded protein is CASSYTDRSLLLHF.